This TCR beta chain comes out of a study of blood T cell repertoires in COVID-19. The overall study: Sample material is recorded as cDNA or gDNA derived from T cells, B-cell-depleted T cells, or PBMCs.

In the original analysis: Researchers report that nucleated cell counts were estimated from reference gene primer amplification. TCRdb's copy holds only in-frame clones and misses some; the assay was immunoSEQ multiplex PCR. V and J calls and clone size come straight from that table; D and trimming were deduced from the DNA. The table shows 93,000 or so clones, with almost 90% occurring only once. V gave up 4 bases and J gave up 0 bases; unmatched junction bases: 4. CDR1 and CDR2 from the germline V gene are MNHEY and SVGAGI. This CDR3 spans 15 amino acids. The sequenced sample consisted of peripheral blood. This receptor was taken from a human donor in a cohort sampled during active COVID-19. The V and J genes are TRBV6-5 and TRBJ2-7; 9 nucleotides line up with TRBD2. Written as DNA, the CDR3 is TGTGCCAGCAGTTTGGATAGCGGGGGCTCCTACGAGCAGTACTTC. Protein product: CASSLDSGGSYEQYF.